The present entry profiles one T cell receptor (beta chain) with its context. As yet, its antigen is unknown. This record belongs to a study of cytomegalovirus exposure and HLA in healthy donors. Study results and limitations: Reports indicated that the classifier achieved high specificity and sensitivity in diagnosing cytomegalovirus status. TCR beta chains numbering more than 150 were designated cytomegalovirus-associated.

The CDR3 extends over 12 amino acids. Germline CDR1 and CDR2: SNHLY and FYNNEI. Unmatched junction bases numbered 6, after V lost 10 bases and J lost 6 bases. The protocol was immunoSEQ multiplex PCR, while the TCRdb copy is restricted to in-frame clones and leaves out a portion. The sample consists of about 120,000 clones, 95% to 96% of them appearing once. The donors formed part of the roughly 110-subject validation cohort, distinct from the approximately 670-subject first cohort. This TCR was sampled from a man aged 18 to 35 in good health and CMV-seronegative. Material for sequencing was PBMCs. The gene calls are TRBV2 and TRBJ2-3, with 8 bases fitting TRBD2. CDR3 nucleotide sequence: TGTGCCAACAGACTAGCGCCCGATACGCAGTATTTT. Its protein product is CANRLAPDTQYF.